This T cell receptor beta chain was profiled in a study of blood T cell repertoires in COVID-19. Study in general: In each case, the material was cDNA or gDNA derived from T cells, B-cell-depleted T cells, or PBMCs.

Original handling: The authors estimated nucleated cell counts from reference gene primer amplification. Sequenced by immunoSEQ multiplex PCR; TCRdb stores in-frame clones only, minus some. Clone size and the V and J calls come from that table; the DNA yielded D and trimming. The table lists some 200,000 clones, approximately 87% of them singletons, with about 0.81% in the top ten. A word on this clone: Other DNA sequences of this sample code for an identical CDR3.

The germline CDR1 and CDR2 sequences are SGHRS and YFSETQ. The CDR3 spans 13 residues. The V segment lost 4 bases and the J segment 3 bases; nucleotides outside the gene matches: 3. The sequence was collected from a woman in her 70s with acute or convalescent COVID-19. Sequenced sample: peripheral blood. The chain is built from TRBV5-1 and TRBJ1-1; 7 nucleotides match TRBD1. The chain's CDR3 is CASSHDRDTEAFF. The CDR3 DNA sequence: TGCGCCAGCAGCCATGACAGGGACACTGAAGCTTTCTTT.